This T cell receptor beta chain was recovered during a study of brain T cells in children with intractable seizures. The table came from immunoSEQ multiplex PCR; TCRdb's copy has only in-frame clones and leaves some out. Of just under 65,000 clones listed, about 96% were seen once; the top ten hold more than 0.3%. Sequencing was limited to surgery cases with top T cell transcript signatures in brain tissue. At least one anti-epileptic drug was given before surgery. In regard to this clone: Its antigen is still unknown.

Points from the study as a whole: Viral specificity was inferred only from CDR3 similarity; HCMV serostatus was unknown. Pre-surgery blood may have been undersampled, hiding some clones.

The length of the CDR3 is 12 residues. Between the trimmed V and J ends, which lost 3 bases and 2 bases, there was a span of 5 bases. In germline, CDR1 is MNHNS, CDR2 SASEGT. The receptor was isolated from a boy under two years old with focal cortical dysplasia and intractable seizures. The rearrangement joins TRBV6-1 to TRBJ2-7; the D is unclear. The sequencing here drew on peripheral blood, taken at surgery. The CDR3 nucleotides read TGTGCCAGCAGTGATGCCCCCTACGAGCAGTACTTC. This encodes CASSDAPYEQYF.